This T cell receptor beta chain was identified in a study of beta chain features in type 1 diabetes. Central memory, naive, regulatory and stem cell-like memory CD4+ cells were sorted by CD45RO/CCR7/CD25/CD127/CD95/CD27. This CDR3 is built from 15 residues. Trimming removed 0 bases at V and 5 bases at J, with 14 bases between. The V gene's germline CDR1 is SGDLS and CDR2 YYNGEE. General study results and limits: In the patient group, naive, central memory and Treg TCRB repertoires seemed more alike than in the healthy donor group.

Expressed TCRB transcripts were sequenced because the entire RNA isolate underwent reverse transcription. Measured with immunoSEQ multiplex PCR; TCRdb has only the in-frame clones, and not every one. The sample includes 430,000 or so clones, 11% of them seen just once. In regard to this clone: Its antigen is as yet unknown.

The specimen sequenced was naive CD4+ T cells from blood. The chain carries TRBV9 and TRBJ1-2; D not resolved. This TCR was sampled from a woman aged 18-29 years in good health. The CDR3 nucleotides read TGTGCCAGCAGCGTAGGCGTAGGTCGAAGTTATGGCTACACCTTC. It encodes CASSVGVGRSYGYTF. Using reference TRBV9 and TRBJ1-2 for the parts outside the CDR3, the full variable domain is DSGVTQTPKHLITATGQRVTLRCSPRSGDLSVYWYQQSLDQGLQFLIQYYNGEERAKGNILERFSAQQFPDLHSELNLSSLELGDSALYFCASSVGVGRSYGYTFGSGTRLTVV.